A single sample is the source of the 15 T cell receptor beta chains below, sequenced in a study of T cells expressing NK-cell markers. TCRdb reprocessed the 5' RACE reads, with one entry per CDR3 protein and no DNA. The specimen's table records about 460,000 distinct CDR3 sequences. Sequencing was carried out using blood T cells: a sorted CD56 or NKG2C T cell subset, CD4+ or CD8+ T cells, or bulk PBMC T cells (not recorded which). Every receptor here comes from a woman in her 50s in good health.

The gene calls are TRBV12-5 and TRBJ1-2; TCRdb designates TRBD1, a call that cannot be tested without DNA. CDR1 and CDR2 from the germline V gene are LGHNT and FRNRAP. CDR3 size: 12 residues. CDR3 loop: CASVSTGDGYTF. The variable domain in full, with the rest retrieved from reference TRBV12-5 and TRBJ1-2, is DARVTQTPRHKVTEMGQEVTMRCQPILGHNTVFWYRQTMMQGLELLAYFRNRAPLDDSGMPKDRFSAEMPDATLATLKIQPSEPRDSAVYFCASVSTGDGYTFGSGTRLTVV.

The chain carries TRBV25-1 and TRBJ2-2. CDR1 is MGHDK and CDR2 is SYGVNS in the germline V gene. This CDR3 has 13 amino acids. CDR3 residues: CASSEGNTGELFF.

The chain employs TRBV10-3 and TRBJ1-1; no DNA is available, so the TRBD1 call from TCRdb remains unchecked. The CDR3 extends over 16 amino acids. The germline CDR1 and CDR2 sequences are ENHRY and SYGVKD. The CDR3 loop is CAISESRTGLNTEAFF.

The chain is built from TRBV28 and TRBJ2-4; TCRdb lists TRBD1, though no DNA is available to test this call. CDR1 and CDR2 from the germline V gene are MDHEN and SYDVKM. The CDR3 runs to 14 residues. CDR3: CASNLGGTKNIQYF.

The V gene is TRBV11-2, the J gene TRBJ2-5; TCRdb's assignment of TRBD2 cannot be checked, as there is no DNA. Germline CDR1 and CDR2: SGHAT and FQNNGV. CDR3 length: 14 amino acids. The CDR3 sequence is CASSESSGSVTQYF.

This chain connects TRBV15 to TRBJ2-3; TCRdb's assignment of TRBD1 cannot be checked, as there is no DNA. Germline CDR1 and CDR2: LNHNV and YYDKDF (reference sequence). The CDR3 length is 14 residues. The CDR3: CATSRDWGVDTQYF.

This sequence joins TRBV5-1 and TRBJ1-5; TCRdb's D call, TRBD1, is unchecked because there is no DNA. CDR3 size: 16 residues. Germline loops: CDR1 SGHRS, CDR2 YFSETQ. CDR3 sequence: CASSLAGTDSNQPQHF.

The chain employs TRBV4-1 and TRBJ2-7; TCRdb's D call of TRBD2 is untestable without DNA. CDR1 MGHRA and CDR2 YSYEKL come from the germline V gene. The CDR3 sequence is 14 residues long. This CDR3 is CASSQSTSLPEQYF.

CDR3 sequence: CASDLMSGLTDTQYF. J is TRBJ2-3 and V is TRBV7-9; the D call of TRBD2 rests on TCRdb alone, since no DNA is present to check it. The germline CDR1 and CDR2 sequences are SEHNR and FQNEAQ (reference sequence). There are 15 residues in the CDR3.

The rearrangement joins TRBV7-2 to TRBJ2-1; TCRdb picks TRBD1, but there is no DNA to check that call. There are 12 residues in the CDR3. From germline, CDR1 is SGHTA and CDR2 FQGNSA. The CDR3 spells CASNRDSYEQFF. Based on the CDR3 plus reference TRBV7-2 and TRBJ2-1, the full variable domain is GAGVSQSPSNKVTEKGKDVELRCDPISGHTALYWYRQSLGQGLEFLIYFQGNSAPDKSGLPSDRFSAERTGGSVSTLTIQRTQQEDSAVYLCASNRDSYEQFFGPGTRLTVL.

CDR3 amino acids: CASRRDSQGFTEAFF. This chain uses TRBV28 with TRBJ1-1; TCRdb lists TRBD1, though no DNA is available to test this call. The CDR3 runs 15 residues. Per the germline V gene, CDR1 is MDHEN and CDR2 is SYDVKM.

This chain connects TRBV18 to TRBJ1-1; the TCRdb D gene call, TRBD1, has no DNA to confirm it. There are 14 residues in the CDR3. Germline CDR1 and CDR2: KGHSH and LQKENI. This CDR3 reads CASSRRDRGTEAFF.

The genes are TRBV10-3 and TRBJ2-2; the D call from TCRdb, TRBD1, cannot be confirmed without DNA. CDR3 length: 13 residues. Germline V gene sequence: CDR1 ENHRY, CDR2 SYGVKD. CDR3 sequence reads: CAGRQMNTGELFF.

This chain uses TRBV20-1 with TRBJ2-7; TCRdb's D gene call, TRBD2, goes unchecked for lack of DNA. Germline-derived CDR1 and CDR2 are DFQATT and SNEGSKA (reference sequence). The CDR3 length is 14 residues. CDR3 region: CSARALAGVYEQYF.

The CDR3 sequence is CATSVPGDNQPQHF. The rearrangement uses TRBV24-1 and TRBJ1-5; the TCRdb D gene call, TRBD1, has no DNA to confirm it. The CDR3 is made up of 14 amino acids. Germline loops: CDR1 KGHDR, CDR2 SFDVKD.